Listed below are T cell receptor beta chains from one sample, sequenced in a study of beta chain features in type 1 diabetes. Using immunoSEQ multiplex PCR, the repertoire was profiled, and TCRdb retains in-frame clones only, with some absent. Here the sample spans 200,000 to 250,000 clones, around 65% being singletons. Sample: naive CD4+ T cells from blood. These receptors were collected from a young man in good health. Each CDR3 is given without its conserved first and last residue.

v_gene,j_gene,CDR3aa
TRBV7-9,TRBJ2-7,ASSLDDYEQY
TRBV30,TRBJ1-2,AWSPSSGGYT
TRBV2,TRBJ1-5,ASSGNRGSNQPQH
TRBV6-6,TRBJ2-5,ASGTMSTQY
TRBV5-4,TRBJ2-1,ASSLREHNEQF
TRBV5-1,TRBJ2-1,ASTAAYNEQF
TRBV5-1,TRBJ2-3,ASSQRPGGGADTQY
TRBV7-9,TRBJ2-6,ASTGQLSSGANVLT
TRBV6-6,TRBJ2-5,ASRKTGGETQY
TRBV7-2,TRBJ2-3,ASSLLGGTQY
TRBV7-9,TRBJ2-2,ASSASPGITGELF
TRBV7-2,TRBJ2-1,ASSLAGRDSYNEQF
TRBV11-2,TRBJ2-7,ASSLVSGDYEQY
TRBV29-1,TRBJ2-3,SVETGAEDTQY
TRBV4-1,TRBJ2-1,ASSPLGGKYEQF
TRBV29-1,TRBJ1-1,SVSQGTEAF
TRBV30,TRBJ1-4,AWDREEAKLF
TRBV5-1,TRBJ1-3,ASSLGQSSGNTIY
TRBV7-2,TRBJ1-6,ASSSTRDNSPLH
TRBV5-1,TRBJ2-1,ASSFQGVTGNNEQF
TRBV29-1,TRBJ2-4,SAGTVDKNIQY
TRBV25-1,TRBJ2-5,ASSGNRGARPSETQY
TRBV29-1,TRBJ2-7,SVVGLHEQY
TRBV30,TRBJ2-7,AWSGADTVY
TRBV11-2,TRBJ2-3,ASSFRTSGRTDTQY
TRBV5-1,TRBJ2-3,ASSWGQVLLTDTQY
TRBV27,TRBJ1-1,ASSYTGMNTEAF
TRBV7-2,TRBJ2-4,ASSPQGLPKNIQY